These T cell receptor beta chains were read from a single sample in a study of T cell responses to AZD1222 COVID-19 vaccine. Method: immunoSEQ multiplex PCR; TCRdb's copy keeps in-frame clones and lacks some. The sample yields about 180,000 clones, 85% to 90% seen once. This sample comprised peripheral blood, obtained 28 days after the second AZD1222 dose. The receptors were gathered from an adult who received the AZD1222 COVID-19 vaccine. The CDR3 runs from the conserved cysteine through the conserved F or W. Fields, in order: V gene, CDR3 length, J gene, clone size, D gene, CDR3 protein, CDR3 DNA. A D gene is named only where the DNA matches it firmly. Not all rows give a size; the values are once, few, many and, for expanded clones, a class.

TRBV19	15	TRBJ2-5	once	TRBD2	CASSIGSGGAETQYF	TGTGCCAGTAGTATCGGTAGCGGGGGGGCAGAGACCCAGTACTTC
TRBV5-1	15	TRBJ1-5	-	-	CASSLVGNSNQPQHF	TGCGCCAGCAGCTTGGTGGGCAATAGCAATCAGCCCCAGCATTTT
TRBV5-5	16	TRBJ2-7	-	TRBD2	CASSLGLAGGIYEQYF	TGTGCCAGCAGCCTCGGACTAGCGGGGGGTATCTACGAGCAGTACTTC
TRBV7-2	14	TRBJ2-7	-	TRBD2	CASSLERGPYEQYF	TGTGCCAGCAGCTTAGAGCGGGGCCCCTACGAGCAGTACTTC
TRBV19	14	TRBJ1-4	-	TRBD1	CASRERGRTEKLFF	TGTGCCAGTAGGGAGAGGGGGCGGACTGAGAAACTGTTTTTT
TRBV7-2	12	TRBJ1-5	-	-	CASSLNGQPQHF	TGTGCCAGCAGCTTAAACGGGCAGCCCCAGCATTTT
TRBV23-1	13	TRBJ2-7	-	-	CASSQAVTYEQYF	TGCGCCAGCAGTCAAGCGGTAACCTACGAGCAGTACTTC
TRBV2	15	TRBJ1-3	once	-	CASSEWGVSGNTIYF	TGTGCCAGCAGTGAATGGGGGGTCTCTGGAAACACCATATATTTT
TRBV27	16	TRBJ1-3	-	-	CASSLSAIWAGNTIYF	TGTGCCAGCAGTTTATCCGCCATATGGGCTGGAAACACCATATATTTT
TRBV5-4	11	TRBJ1-2	-	-	CASSRAGGYTF	TGTGCCAGCAGCAGAGCAGGTGGCTACACCTTC
TRBV7-9	15	TRBJ1-5	-	TRBD1	CASSPGGSSNQPQHF	TGTGCCAGCAGCCCAGGGGGGAGTAGCAATCAGCCCCAGCATTTT
TRBV29-1	11	TRBJ1-2	-	-	CSVGPPEGYTF	TGCAGCGTTGGGCCACCGGAGGGCTACACCTTC
TRBV7-2	15	TRBJ2-7	few	-	CASSLTPRGNYEQYF	TGTGCCAGCAGCTTAACCCCGCGGGGCAACTACGAGCAGTACTTC
TRBV3-1/TRBV3-2	14	TRBJ1-2	-	-	CASSQVPGNYGYTF	TGTGCCAGCAGCCAAGTCCCAGGAAACTATGGCTACACCTTC
TRBV6-5	14	TRBJ2-7	few	-	CASSYRDKTYEQYF	TGTGCCAGCAGTTACAGGGACAAGACCTACGAGCAGTACTTC
TRBV18	14	TRBJ2-3	-	TRBD2	CASSQSGGLDTQYF	TGTGCCAGCTCCCAGAGCGGGGGGTTAGATACGCAGTATTTT